These 12 T cell receptor beta chains were sequenced from one sample in a study of shared T cell receptors in the human thymus (dated by TCRdb to the early 2020s). Receptors were amplified or captured by the immunoSEQ multiplex PCR assay. The clones in this table, taken by TCRdb from immuneACCESS, are in-frame only. Not every clone is retained; where verified, under half of the shortfall comes from an unresolved V gene, and the cause of the rest is unknown. The sample table holds roughly 660,000 clones, of which around 87% were seen once. 0.0095% to 0.012% of the sample comes from the top ten. This same sample was also taken into another study, of human thymus T cells.

The sequenced sample was thymocytes. These receptors originate from a boy less than two years old with a congenital heart defect. Donor details come from another sample of the same person, matched by shared clones.

V gene TRBV6-1 combines with J gene TRBJ2-1; 9 nucleotides match TRBD1. V shed 6 bases and J 5 bases; nucleotides not matched to a gene: 8. This CDR3 contains 15 residues. CDR1 and CDR2 from the germline V gene are MNHNS and SASEGT. CDR3 nucleotide sequence: TGTGCCAGCAGCCACCGGGACAGGGCGGACAATGAGCAGTTCTTC. Amino acid sequence: CASSHRDRADNEQFF.

The chain combines TRBV2 with TRBJ2-5; tentatively, D is TRBD2 (6 bases). Between the trimmed V and J ends, which lost 7 bases and 1 base, there was a span of 7 bases. The CDR3 has 12 amino acids. Germline CDR1 and CDR2: SNHLY and FYNNEI. DNA for the CDR3: TGTGCCAGCAACGGGAGCCAAGAGACCCAGTACTTC. This encodes CASNGSQETQYF.

This chain connects TRBV4-1 to TRBJ2-2; D possibly corresponds to TRBD2 (5 bases). V gave up 4 bases and J gave up 0 bases, with 9 bases separating them. CDR3 length: 15 amino acids. The germline V gene encodes CDR1 MGHRA and CDR2 YSYEKL. CDR3 residues: CASSRPGTNTGELFF. DNA for the CDR3: TGCGCCAGCAGCCGACCCGGGACGAACACCGGGGAGCTGTTTTTT.

This chain links TRBV12-5 with TRBJ2-5, with a tentative D call TRBD2 (6 bases). This CDR3 comprises 15 residues. The germline V and J ends were trimmed by 6 bases and 5 bases, with 19 bases remaining between them. Per germline, CDR1 LGHNT and CDR2 FRNRAP. CDR3 sequence (DNA): TGTGCTAGTGGCCGGGCAGCGGGCCTCCGGGAGACCCAGTACTTC. Its protein product is CASGRAAGLRETQYF.

The CDR3 loop reads CASSPRDRDNEQFF. Here the CDR3 DNA reads TGTGCCAGCAGTCCCCGGGACAGGGACAATGAGCAGTTCTTC. The chain couples TRBV25-1 to TRBJ2-1; 9 positions match TRBD1. The CDR3 is 14 residues long. After removal of 5 bases from V and 5 bases from J, the junction contained 4 bases not matched to a gene. CDR1 MGHDK and CDR2 SYGVNS come from the germline V gene.

Only a few counts were recorded for this clone. The rearrangement links TRBV4-3 to TRBJ2-2; 12 bases match TRBD2. The CDR3 runs to 19 residues. Germline loops: CDR1 LGHNA, CDR2 YSLEER. V lost 1 base, J lost 2 bases, and 8 bases stayed unmatched. The chain's CDR3 is CASSQGYLAGGPNTGELFF. The CDR3 DNA sequence: TGCGCCAGCAGCCAAGGATATCTAGCGGGAGGGCCTAACACCGGGGAGCTGTTTTTT.

V is TRBV19 and J is TRBJ2-3; maybe TRBD1 (6 bases). This CDR3 has 15 amino acids. From germline, CDR1 is LNHDA and CDR2 SQIVND (reference sequence). V was trimmed by 5 bases and J by 1 base, leaving 13 bases between them. The CDR3: CASSPRDIRTDTQYF. The CDR3 DNA follows: TGTGCCAGTAGTCCACGGGACATCCGCACAGATACGCAGTATTTT.

This clone came up once. V gene TRBV7-6 combines with J gene TRBJ2-5; D might be TRBD1 (7 bases). CDR3 length equals 15 residues. CDR1 is SGHVS and CDR2 is FNYEAQ in the germline V gene. Trimming left V 1 base short and J 2 bases short, with 11 bases between. The CDR3 DNA reads TGTGCCAGCAGCTTAGGGCAGGGGGGTCAAGAGACCCAGTACTTC. Amino acid sequence: CASSLGQGGQETQYF.

The chain uses TRBV14 and TRBJ2-2, with D perhaps matching TRBD2 (7 bases). Germline V CDR1 and CDR2: SGHDN, FVKESK. The CDR3 length is 15 residues. Trimming cost V 5 bases and J 7 bases, with 17 bases left between them. The CDR3 bases are TGTGCCAGCAGCTCGATAGGGGGGGGTATCGGGGAGCTGTTTTTT. Translating it yields CASSSIGGGIGELFF. The full variable domain, rest sourced from reference TRBV14 and TRBJ2-2, is EAGVTQFPSHSVIEKGQTVTLRCDPISGHDNLYWYRRVMGKEIKFLLHFVKESKQDESGMPNNRFLAERTGGTYSTLKVQPAELEDSGVYFCASSSIGGGIGELFFGEGSRLTVL.

The chain employs TRBV4-2 and TRBJ2-7; 8 nucleotides align to TRBD2. The germline V gene encodes CDR1 LGHNA and CDR2 YNFKEQ. The CDR3 is made up of 17 amino acids. V shed 0 bases, J shed 0 bases, and the junction held 7 bases outside the gene matches. CDR3 sequence (DNA): TGTGCCAGCAGCCAAGATTGGATAGCGGGAAGCTCCTACGAGCAGTACTTC. Amino acids: CASSQDWIAGSSYEQYF.

CDR3 bases: TGTGCCTGGAGGAAGCTAGCGGGAGGATGCGGAGAGACCCAGTACTTC. Protein: CAWRKLAGGCGETQYF. This sequence joins TRBV30 and TRBJ2-7; TRBD2 agrees at 11 bases. The J call may be in error: the DNA end matches TRBJ2-5 better. CDR1 and CDR2 from the germline V gene are GTSNPN and SVGIG (reference sequence). The CDR3 totals 16 residues.

The CDR3 DNA reads as TGTGCCAGCAGCTTAGGGGGGGACAGGGGGCCCACAGATACGCAGTATTTT. Amino acids: CASSLGGDRGPTDTQYF. This chain joins TRBV11-2 and TRBJ2-3, with 12 bases identical to TRBD1. This CDR3 comprises 17 residues. V was clipped by 1 base and J by 2 bases; unmatched bases: 4. Per the germline V gene, CDR1 is SGHAT and CDR2 is FQNNGV.